A single sample gave rise to the 26 T cell receptor beta chains below, sequenced in a study of human T cells and chemical hapten exposure. Noted time point: patch test 1, 2 weeks after DPC sensitization. Treatment defined: therapeutic diphenylcyclopropenone sensitization with weekly scalp DPC. MiXCR was run by TCRdb on the RACE reads, yielding one entry per CDR3 protein. The sample comprises some 200,000 distinct CDR3 sequences, around 20% of which are singletons, and approximately 6.7% rests with the top ten. The starting material was whole blood, obtained in connection with sensitization to the hapten diphenylcyclopropenone (DPC). The receptor set was obtained from a woman aged 50 to 60 with alopecia areata. Some clones in this sample may be carry-over from other donors' samples.

This chain uses TRBV3-1 with TRBJ2-3; D gene ambiguous. In germline, CDR1 is LGHDT, CDR2 YNNKEL (reference sequence). V lost 4 bases and J lost 5, with 7 bases in between. This CDR3 region has 12 residues. Written as DNA, the CDR3 is TGTGCCAGCAGCCCGAGGAGAGATACGCAGTATTTT. Protein sequence: CASSPRRDTQYF.

This chain uses TRBV4-1 with TRBJ2-1, with D hard to call. The CDR3 length is 16 residues. Germline V gene lookup returns CDR1 MGHRA and CDR2 YSYEKL. Trimming took 0 bases from V and 1 from J, leaving 10 bases between them. CDR3 in DNA: TGCGCCAGCAGCCAAGAAGGCCGGCTTTCCTACAATGAGCAGTTCTTC. Its protein is CASSQEGRLSYNEQFF.

The table lists this clonotype with a few counts. The CDR3 loop is CASSKWDRIDEQYF. In nucleotides, the CDR3 is TGTGCCAGCAGCAAATGGGACAGGATTGACGAGCAGTACTTC. V and J are TRBV7-2 and TRBJ2-7, with TRBD1 matching 8 bases. The CDR3 is 14 amino acids. With 5 bases clipped from V and 5 bases from J, the junction kept 8 bases outside the gene matches. The V gene's germline CDR1 is SGHTA and CDR2 FQGNSA.

This chain links TRBV4-2 with TRBJ2-5, with TRBD1 as a possible D gene (6 bases). This CDR3 region has 16 residues. CDR1 and CDR2 (germline): LGHNA, YNFKEQ. V was clipped by 4 bases and J by 2 bases, with 17 bases between them. The CDR3 reads CASSLLSLTGQETQYF. In nucleotides, the CDR3 is TGTGCCAGCAGCCTTTTATCGCTGACAGGTCAAGAGACCCAGTACTTC.

This chain uses TRBV10-3 with TRBJ2-7; D unresolved. The CDR3 sequence is 12 residues long. Trimming took 3 bases from V and 1 from J, leaving 4 bases between them. Looked up from germline, CDR1 is ENHRY and CDR2 is SYGVKD. For the CDR3, the DNA is TGTGCCATCAGTGACACATCCTACGAGCAGTACTTC. Its protein is CAISDTSYEQYF.

A few counts support this clonotype. The chain has TRBV27 and TRBJ2-7; possible D gene TRBD2, 6 bases. From germline, CDR1 is MNHEY and CDR2 SMNVEV (reference sequence). The CDR3 loop spans 18 amino acids. The germline V and J ends were trimmed by 3 bases and 1 base, with 22 bases remaining between them. CDR3 nucleotide sequence: TGTGCCAGCAGTTTGTCTCTCCCGGGGACTCTTACTTCCTACGAGCAGTACTTC. Translated, it gives CASSLSLPGTLTSYEQYF.

The CDR3 DNA follows: TGTGCCAGCAGTGAAGGACTTGGGACAGCGTCCTATGGCTACACCTTC. It translates to CASSEGLGTASYGYTF. This rearrangement joins TRBV6-1 to TRBJ1-2; 7 positions match TRBD1. The germline V gene encodes CDR1 MNHNS and CDR2 SASEGT. V shed 1 base, J shed 4 bases, and the junction held 9 bases outside the gene matches. The CDR3 runs to 16 residues.

The V call is TRBV21-1, the J call TRBJ1-5; no DNA check was done on the table's D call, TRBD1. TRBV21-1 is reported as a pseudogene. CDR3 size: 17 residues. The CDR3 sequence is CASSKSPMMGSNQPQHF. For the CDR3, the DNA is TGTGCCAGCAGCAAATCCCCCATGATGGGTAGCAATCAGCCCCAGCATTTT.

This clonotype has at least ten counts. DNA of the CDR3: TGTGCCAGCAGCAGAGACAGGAACACTGAAGCTTTCTTT. It encodes CASSRDRNTEAFF. The rearrangement links TRBV7-9 to TRBJ1-1; D is perhaps TRBD1 (5 bases). V lost 5 bases and J lost 1, with 8 bases in between. The CDR3 consists of 13 residues. Germline CDR1 and CDR2: SEHNR and FQNEAQ (reference sequence).

The V gene is TRBV29-1, the J gene TRBJ1-2; 9 bases are a match to TRBD1. CDR1 is SQVTM and CDR2 is ANQGSEA in the germline V gene. This CDR3 comprises 16 residues. Trimming at V came to 3 bases and at J to 3 bases, leaving 11 bases not matched to a gene. CDR3: CSVEGDNRGLDYGYTF. CDR3 nucleotide sequence: TGCAGCGTTGAGGGTGACAACAGGGGGCTTGACTATGGCTACACCTTC.

This clonotype was detected a few times. The V call is TRBV29-1, the J call TRBJ1-2; TRBD1 aligns across 8 bases. CDR3 length: 14 residues. CDR1 is SQVTM and CDR2 is ANQGSEA in the germline V gene. The trim removed 1 base at V and 5 bases at J, leaving 6 bases unmatched. CDR3 region: CSVEVGRGLYGYTF. CDR3 DNA sequence: TGCAGCGTTGAAGTTGGCAGGGGGCTTTATGGCTACACCTTC.

This chain connects TRBV3-1 to TRBJ1-1; TRBD1 is a possible D gene (5 bases). The length of the CDR3 is 14 residues. Per the germline V gene, CDR1 is LGHDT and CDR2 is YNNKEL (reference sequence). The V end was cut by 4 bases, the J end by 7 bases, with 16 bases between. CDR3 DNA sequence: TGTGCCAGCAGCCCCACCGCTGCAGGGTTTGAAGCTTTCTTT. Translation gives CASSPTAAGFEAFF.

The chain joins TRBV4-2 to TRBJ2-2; D unresolved. This CDR3 has 16 residues. CDR1 is LGHNA, CDR2 YNFKEQ, per germline. With 0 bases removed from V and 4 bases from J, the gap between germline ends came to 12 bases. The CDR3 coding sequence is TGTGCCAGCAGCCAAGAATGGCGTAGATCCACCGGGGAGCTGTTTTTT. Amino acid sequence: CASSQEWRRSTGELFF.

This clonotype was observed at least ten times. The chain links TRBV11-2 to TRBJ2-7; 7 nucleotides align to TRBD2. The CDR3 totals 14 residues. CDR1 and CDR2 from the germline V gene are SGHAT and FQNNGV. The ends lost 7 bases at V and 9 bases at J; junction bases unmatched: 15. DNA of the CDR3: TGTGCCAGCACTGCGGGTCATCAGGGCGGGGGGCAGTACTTC. Translation gives CASTAGHQGGGQYF.

The J gene is TRBJ2-1, the V gene TRBV9, with TRBD1 matching 11 bases. The ends lost 3 bases at V and 5 bases at J; junction bases unmatched: 10. CDR3 length equals 17 residues. The V gene's germline CDR1 is SGDLS and CDR2 YYNGEE. As DNA, the CDR3 is TGTGCCAGCAGCGGAGACCGAGGGACAGGGGGAAACAATGAGCAGTTCTTC. Its protein product is CASSGDRGTGGNNEQFF.

In its sample, this clonotype was seen a few times. The rearrangement joins TRBV6-2 or TRBV6-3 to TRBJ1-3; D is possibly TRBD1 (5 bases). CDR3 length: 14 residues. CDR1 and CDR2 (germline): MNHEY, SVGEGT. V gave up 10 bases and J gave up 0 bases, with 13 bases separating them. As DNA, the CDR3 is TGTGCCACCTCGCCGGGGGGCTCTGGAAACACCATATATTTT. This sequence encodes CATSPGGSGNTIYF.

In this sample, this clonotype turned up many times. The V and J genes are TRBV20-1 and TRBJ2-5; 8 bases map to TRBD1. J gave up 6 bases and V 0 bases, and 12 bases lay outside the gene matches. The V gene's germline CDR1 is DFQATT and CDR2 SNEGSKA (reference sequence). CDR3 size: 16 residues. The CDR3 bases are TGCAGTGCTAGAGATGAACCCGGACAGGGAACAAAGACCCAGTACTTC. Its protein is CSARDEPGQGTKTQYF.

This clonotype was detected a few times. V is TRBV20-1 and J is TRBJ2-2; the D call may be TRBD1 or TRBD2 (7 bases each). The CDR3 covers 14 residues. Germline loops: CDR1 DFQATT, CDR2 SNEGSKA (reference sequence). Trimming shortened V by 8 bases and J by 7 bases, and 20 bases separated the two germline ends. The CDR3 spells CSSPGEGAYGELFF. The CDR3 DNA reads as TGCAGTTCTCCGGGGGAGGGGGCATACGGGGAGCTGTTTTTT.

CDR3 sequence: CASSLGVAGVNEQFF. The DNA for the CDR3 is TGTGCCAGCAGCTTAGGGGTAGCGGGAGTTAATGAGCAGTTCTTC. This chain links TRBV7-3 with TRBJ2-1; 9 nucleotides align to TRBD2. With V trimmed by 2 bases and J by 7 bases, 6 bases remained unmatched. Germline assignment: CDR1 SGHTA and CDR2 FQGTGA. The CDR3 totals 15 residues.

The chain recombines TRBV7-2 with TRBJ2-7; 10 nucleotides align to TRBD2. Germline values: CDR1 SGHTA, CDR2 FQGNSA. The CDR3 contains 13 residues. V was clipped by 4 bases and J by 6 bases; unmatched bases: 3. Here the CDR3 DNA reads TGTGCCAGCAGCTCGCGGACTAGCGGCGAGCAGTACTTC. This translates into CASSSRTSGEQYF.

The chain recombines TRBV24-1 with TRBJ1-2; D is undetermined. This CDR3 is built from 12 residues. V shed 0 bases and J shed 2 bases, with 0 bases lying between them. CDR1 KGHDR and CDR2 SFDVKD come from the germline V gene. CDR3 nucleotide sequence: TGTGCCACCAGTGATTTGAACTATGGCTACACCTTC. This codes for CATSDLNYGYTF.

This clonotype was picked up a small number of times. The V gene is TRBV7-3, the J gene TRBJ2-3, with 7 bases lining up with TRBD2. The CDR3 has 14 amino acids. The V gene end was trimmed by 6 bases and the J gene end by 3 bases; junction bases not matched to a gene: 6. The germline CDR1 and CDR2 sequences are SGHTA and FQGTGA. CDR3 DNA sequence: TGTGCCAGCAGTTCCTCCGGGGGGACAGATACGCAGTATTTT. It encodes CASSSSGGTDTQYF.

The V call is TRBV20-1, the J call TRBJ2-1; D is unresolved. Germline CDR1 DFQATT, CDR2 SNEGSKA (reference sequence). The CDR3 spans 16 residues. V was shortened by 6 bases and J by 1 base, with 19 bases between the two germline ends. Here the CDR3 reads CSAPGVPPRSYNEQFF. CDR3 nucleotide sequence: TGCAGTGCCCCCGGTGTCCCTCCGCGGTCCTACAATGAGCAGTTCTTC.

This clonotype turned up a few times. The chain joins TRBV20-1 to TRBJ2-3; maybe TRBD2 (5 bases). This CDR3 is built from 16 residues. Trimming removed 1 base from V and 1 base from J, with 15 bases in between. Germline V gives CDR1 DFQATT, CDR2 SNEGSKA (reference sequence). The CDR3: CSARVGWELGTDTQYF. CDR3 nucleotide sequence: TGCAGTGCTAGAGTTGGTTGGGAGCTCGGCACAGATACGCAGTATTTT.

V is TRBV29-1 and J is TRBJ2-7; D unclear. V was pared by 5 bases and J by 5 bases, with 13 bases between. This CDR3 spans 12 amino acids. Germline V gene sequence: CDR1 SQVTM, CDR2 ANQGSEA. CDR3 sequence (DNA): TGCAGCGTTCCCCCCCTCCGGGACGAGCAGTACTTC. Translation: CSVPPLRDEQYF.

The chain is built from TRBV29-1 and TRBJ2-5; no reliable D call. V was clipped by 7 bases and J by 5 bases, with 17 bases between them. From germline, CDR1 is SQVTM and CDR2 ANQGSEA. This CDR3 comprises 13 residues. As DNA, the CDR3 is TGCAGCGCACGGCACCAACATGCCGAGACCCAGTACTTC. Protein product: CSARHQHAETQYF.